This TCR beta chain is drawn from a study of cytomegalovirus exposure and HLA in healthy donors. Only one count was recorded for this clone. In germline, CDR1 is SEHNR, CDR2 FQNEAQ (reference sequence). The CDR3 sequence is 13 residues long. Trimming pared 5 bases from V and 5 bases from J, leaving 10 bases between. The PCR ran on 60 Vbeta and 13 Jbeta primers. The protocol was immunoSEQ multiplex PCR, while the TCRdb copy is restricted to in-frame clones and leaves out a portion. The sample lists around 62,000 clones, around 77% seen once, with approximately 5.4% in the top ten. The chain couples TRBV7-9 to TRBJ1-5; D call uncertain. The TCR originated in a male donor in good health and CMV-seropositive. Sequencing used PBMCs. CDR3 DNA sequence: TGTGCCAGCAGCAAAGGAGGTGATCAGCCCCAGCATTTT. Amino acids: CASSKGGDQPQHF.